These T cell receptor beta chains were read from a single sample in a study of PD-1 blockade in classical Hodgkin lymphoma. Using immunoSEQ multiplex PCR, the repertoire was profiled, and TCRdb retains in-frame clones only, with some absent. The table shows tens of thousands of clones, with 70% to 85% occurring only once. This specimen consisted of peripheral blood mononuclear cells (PBMCs), obtained before the fourth cycle of nivolumab. The source is a human donor with classical Hodgkin lymphoma. Both conserved end residues are part of each CDR3. D genes are given only for firm matches. Size tells how often a clone was seen (once, few, many) or the class of an expanded clone, and some rows leave it out.

>TRBV7-9|NA|NA|TRBJ1-3
TGTGCCAGCAGCCCCGGGAGCTCTGGAAACACCATATATTTT
CASSPGSSGNTIYF
>TRBV11-1|NA|NA|TRBJ2-7
TGTGCCAGCAGCTTAGCTAGGGACGAGCAGTACTTC
CASSLARDEQYF
>TRBV5-6|NA|NA|TRBJ2-3
TGTGCCAGCAGCCGAGGTGGAGATACGCAGTATTTT
CASSRGGDTQYF
>TRBV5-6|NA|medium-sized|TRBJ1-1
TGTGCCAGCAGCTTACGGACAATCATTATGACTGAAGCTTTCTTT
CASSLRTIIMTEAFF
>TRBV5-6|NA|NA|TRBJ1-6
TGTGCCAGCAGCTTGCGTACCGGGGAATGGTCCTATAATTCACCCCTCCACTTT
CASSLRTGEWSYNSPLHF
>TRBV5-1|NA|NA|TRBJ1-4
TGCGCCAGCAGCTTGACGACAGGATATGAAAAACTGTTTTTT
CASSLTTGYEKLFF
>TRBV5-6|TRBD1|few|TRBJ1-3
TGTGCCAGCAGCGACTACAGGGGTCCCGGAAACACCATATATTTT
CASSDYRGPGNTIYF
>TRBV7-9|NA|few|TRBJ2-4
TGTGCCAGCAGCTTTTTCGGGGAGAACATTCAGTACTTC
CASSFFGENIQYF
>TRBV11-2|TRBD2|NA|TRBJ2-2
TGTGCCAGCAGCTTTGGCGGGAGGGGGCCGAACACCGGGGAGCTGTTTTTT
CASSFGGRGPNTGELFF
>TRBV4-1|TRBD1|NA|TRBJ1-2
TGCGCCAGCAGCCTTTCGGGACAGGGATATGGCTACACCTTC
CASSLSGQGYGYTF
>TRBV15|TRBD1|NA|TRBJ2-7
TGTGCCACCAGCCAGGGACAGTCCTACGAGCAGTACTTC
CATSQGQSYEQYF
>TRBV10-1|NA|NA|TRBJ2-1
TGCGCCAGCAGTGAAAACAATGAGCAGTTCTTC
CASSENNEQFF
>TRBV6-1|TRBD1|NA|TRBJ1-2
TGTGCCAGCAGTTTATTTGACAGGGTAGACGGCTACACCTTC
CASSLFDRVDGYTF
>TRBV10-2|NA|few|TRBJ2-2
TGCGCCAGCAGCTGGACTGGGAACACCGGGGAGCTGTTTTTT
CASSWTGNTGELFF
>TRBV5-1|NA|NA|TRBJ2-2
TGCGCCAGCATTGGGTTGGGCGAAATGGACACCGGGGAGCTGTTTTTT
CASIGLGEMDTGELFF
>TRBV27|NA|medium-sized|TRBJ2-2
TGTGCCAGCAGTTTAGGCGCGGCTATGGCCACCGGGGAGCTGTTTTTT
CASSLGAAMATGELFF
>TRBV28|TRBD1|NA|TRBJ2-6
TGTGCCAGCAGACACGACAGGGGGCAAGGGGCCAACGTCCTGACTTTC
CASRHDRGQGANVLTF
>TRBV27|TRBD2|NA|TRBJ2-7
TGTGCCAGCAGAACGGGACTAGCGGGACCCGAGCAGTACTTC
CASRTGLAGPEQYF
>TRBV5-1|TRBD1|once|TRBJ1-2
TGCGCCAGCAGCTCGACAGGGTCTAACTATGGCTACACCTTC
CASSSTGSNYGYTF
>TRBV4-1|NA|NA|TRBJ2-7
TGCGCCAGCAGCCAAGCCCGACAGGCATCCTACGAGCAGTACTTC
CASSQARQASYEQYF
>TRBV10-2|NA|few|TRBJ2-7
TGCGCCAGCAGTGGGTTGGACTTCCAAAGCTCCTACGAGCAGTACTTC
CASSGLDFQSSYEQYF
>TRBV6-6|TRBD1|once|TRBJ2-7
TGTGCCAGCAGTCCACGACAGGGTCCCTACGAGCAGTACTTC
CASSPRQGPYEQYF
>TRBV4-2|NA|NA|TRBJ1-1
TGTGCCAGCAGCCAAGATACAGGGAGTCACACTGAAGCTTTCTTT
CASSQDTGSHTEAFF
>TRBV6-5|NA|NA|TRBJ2-2
TGTGCCACGAGGACCGGGGGGGAGCTGTTTTTT
CATRTGGELFF
>TRBV6-5|NA|NA|TRBJ2-1
TGTGCCAGCGCTTCTTCAGGGCCTTACAATGAGCAGTTCTTC
CASASSGPYNEQFF
>TRBV6-5|NA|few|TRBJ2-7
TGTGCCAGCAGGCGGGACAGCCTAGCCTACGAGCAGTACTTC
CASRRDSLAYEQYF
>TRBV19|NA|once|TRBJ1-2
TGTGCCAGTAGTCTAAAGGGGAACTATGGCTACACCTTC
CASSLKGNYGYTF
>TRBV15|NA|NA|TRBJ2-5
TGTGCCACCAGCAGAGATATCATGAACGGACAAGAGACCCAGTACTTC
CATSRDIMNGQETQYF
>TRBV10-3|NA|NA|TRBJ1-5
TGTGCCATCAGTGAGTCAGCAGGGGCGGCCAATCAGCCCCAGCATTTT
CAISESAGAANQPQHF
>TRBV6-1|NA|NA|TRBJ2-7
TGTGCCAGCAGTGGTGGAAGGGGGGCAGGACAGAGCTCCTACGAGCAGTACTTC
CASSGGRGAGQSSYEQYF
>TRBV15|TRBD1|NA|TRBJ1-4
TGTGCCACCAGCACAGCTCAGGGGGTGGGTGAAAAACTGTTTTTT
CATSTAQGVGEKLFF
>TRBV10-3|TRBD2|NA|TRBJ2-3
TGTGCCATCAGTGACAAGACTAGCGTTGCGACAGATACGCAGTATTTT
CAISDKTSVATDTQYF
>TRBV28|NA|few|TRBJ1-2
TGTGCCAGCAGTTTAAGGCCCGCCGCACCATATGGCTACACCTTC
CASSLRPAAPYGYTF
>TRBV7-6|NA|once|TRBJ2-5
TGTGCCAGCAGCTTAGGTTCCCCGGGGCCGGGGGAGACCCAGTACTTC
CASSLGSPGPGETQYF
>TRBV11-2|NA|NA|TRBJ1-2
TGTGCCAGCAGCTTCGGACAACTTGGCTACACCTTC
CASSFGQLGYTF
>TRBV27|NA|few|TRBJ2-1
TGTGCCAGCAGTTGGATTTTCTCCTACAATGAGCAGTTCTTC
CASSWIFSYNEQFF
>TRBV29-1|TRBD1|NA|TRBJ2-7
TGCAGCGTTGTTGGAGGCGGACAGGGGGCTCTTGGCGGGATAGGGAACGAGCAGTACTTC
CSVVGGGQGALGGIGNEQYF
>TRBV19|NA|NA|TRBJ1-1
TGTGCCAGTAGTATCAATCTTGATGAAGCTTTCTTT
CASSINLDEAFF
>TRBV15|TRBD1|NA|TRBJ2-7
TGTGCCACCAGCAGAGGAAGGGGTCCGGGACAGGGGTTCTACGAGCAGTACTTC
CATSRGRGPGQGFYEQYF
>TRBV7-9|TRBD1|NA|TRBJ2-7
TGTGCCAGCAGCCCCGGACAGGGGGACTCCTACGAGCAGTACTTC
CASSPGQGDSYEQYF
>TRBV10-3|TRBD1|NA|TRBJ2-3
TGTGCCATCAGTGACCGGGACAGGTCCACAGATACGCAGTATTTT
CAISDRDRSTDTQYF
>TRBV6-1|NA|NA|TRBJ1-2
TGTGCCAGCAGCCCGACAACTAACTATGGCTACACCTTC
CASSPTTNYGYTF
>TRBV7-9|NA|NA|TRBJ1-4
TGTGCCAGCAGCTTAGCGGGGGCTGGTAATGAAAAACTGTTTTTT
CASSLAGAGNEKLFF
>TRBV19|TRBD1|NA|TRBJ2-7
TGTGCCAGTAGTAAACCGGGACAGGGCTCCTACGAGCAGTACTTC
CASSKPGQGSYEQYF
>TRBV6-1|NA|NA|TRBJ1-4
TGTGCCAGCAGTGAGACAGGTTATAATGAAAAACTGTTTTTT
CASSETGYNEKLFF
>TRBV6-5|NA|NA|TRBJ1-1
TGTGCCAGCAGTTACCGGAACACTGAAGCTTTCTTT
CASSYRNTEAFF
>TRBV5-1|TRBD1|NA|TRBJ2-1
TGCGCCAGCAGCTTCCCGGGACAGGGGGCCTCCTACAATGAGCAGTTCTTC
CASSFPGQGASYNEQFF